This TCR beta chain was obtained from a study of CD8+CD57+ T cells in acquired aplastic anemia. V gave up 5 bases and J gave up 6 bases, with 14 bases separating them. CDR3 length: 13 residues. Germline CDR1 reads SEHNR; CDR2 reads FQNEAQ (reference sequence). Genomic DNA served as template for TCR beta VDJ and CDR3 profiling. TCRdb recomputed calls from the reads with MiXCR, one row per CDR3 protein. This sample has about 150,000 distinct CDR3 sequences; around half occur once, and the top ten carry approximately 12%. CD8+CD57+ cell expansion had been shown by flow cytometry in patients chosen for sequencing. Sampling of blood occurred while the patients had still received no therapy. Study-level results: Patients showed no significant difference from controls in CD8+ Simpson's diversity. Approximately 29 was the count of CD8+ CDR3 sequences that patients shared with controls.

This clonotype was picked up a small number of times. Its antigen remains unidentified. The clonotype originates from a human donor with aplastic anemia. The rearrangement joins TRBV7-9 to TRBJ2-7, with a weak D call TRBD1 (6 bases). Sequencing used sorted CD4+, CD8+, or CD8+CD57+ T cells (not recorded which) from PBMCs. The CDR3 DNA reads as TGTGCCAGCAGCAACGGGCAGGGGACCGAGCAGTACTTC. Translating gives CASSNGQGTEQYF.